The present entry profiles one T cell receptor beta chain with its context. Generated by immunoSEQ multiplex PCR, the TCRdb table keeps only in-frame clones and is missing some. The table has more than 25,000 clones, about 91% seen once; the top ten hold over 40%. The entry originates in a study of blood T cell repertoires in COVID-19. The CDR3 has 12 residues. V was trimmed by 3 bases and J by 11 bases, leaving 10 bases between them. Germline assignment: CDR1 SEHNR and CDR2 FQNEAQ (reference sequence). V is TRBV7-9 and J is TRBJ1-4; no firm D call. The clonotype comes from a human donor with acute or convalescent COVID-19. The donor label of this sample is uncertain. Sample: peripheral blood. CDR3 sequence (DNA): TGTGCCAGCAGCTTTGGCGGGGAGAAACTGTTTTTT. Encoded protein: CASSFGGEKLFF.